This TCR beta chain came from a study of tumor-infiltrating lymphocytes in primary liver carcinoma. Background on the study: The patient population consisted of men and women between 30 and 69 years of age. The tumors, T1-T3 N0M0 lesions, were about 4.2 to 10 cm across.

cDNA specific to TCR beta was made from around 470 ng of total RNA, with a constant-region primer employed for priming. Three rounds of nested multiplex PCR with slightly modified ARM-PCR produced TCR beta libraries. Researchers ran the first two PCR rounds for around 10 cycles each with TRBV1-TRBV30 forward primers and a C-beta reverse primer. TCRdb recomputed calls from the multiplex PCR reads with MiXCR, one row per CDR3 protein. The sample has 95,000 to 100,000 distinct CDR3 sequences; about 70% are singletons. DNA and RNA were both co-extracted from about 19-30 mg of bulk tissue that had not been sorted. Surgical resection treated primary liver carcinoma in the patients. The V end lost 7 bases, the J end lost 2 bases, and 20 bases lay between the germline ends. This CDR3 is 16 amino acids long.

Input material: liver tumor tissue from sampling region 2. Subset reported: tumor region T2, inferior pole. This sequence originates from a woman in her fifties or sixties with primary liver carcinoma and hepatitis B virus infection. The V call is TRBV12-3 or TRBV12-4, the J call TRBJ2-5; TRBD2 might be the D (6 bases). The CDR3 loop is CASNLRAGGIQETQYF. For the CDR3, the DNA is TGTGCCAGCAATTTGCGTGCAGGAGGGATTCAAGAGACCCAGTACTTC.